The 25 T cell receptor beta chains below come from one sample, sequenced in a study of shared clonotypes between healthy human individuals. Naive CD8 cells lacked CD45RO, underwent positive selection for CCR7 and left out terminally differentiated effector memory CD45RA+ cells. The table came from immunoSEQ multiplex PCR; TCRdb's copy has only in-frame clones and leaves some out. This table holds around 2,000,000 clones, 85% to 95% found once. Sample: naive CD8+ T cells sorted from blood. These receptors were obtained from a man between 18 and 29 years old in good health.

The chain employs TRBV4-1 and TRBJ1-4, with a possible D match to TRBD1 (6 bases). Per germline, CDR1 MGHRA and CDR2 YSYEKL. The CDR3 totals 15 residues. V dropped 4 bases and J dropped 6 bases, with 15 bases sitting between them. CDR3 bases: TGCGCCAGCAGCCCCCGGCAGGGGACATATGAAAAACTGTTTTTT. It yields the protein CASSPRQGTYEKLFF.

The chain has TRBV5-8 and TRBJ2-2, with D unresolved. Germline CDR1 reads SGHTS; CDR2 reads YDEGEE. The CDR3 extends over 13 amino acids. The V end lost 3 bases, the J end lost 1 base, and 4 bases lay between the germline ends. The CDR3 nucleotides are TGTGCCAGCAGCTACAGGAACACCGGGGAGCTGTTTTTT. Translated, it gives CASSYRNTGELFF.

The chain combines TRBV2 with TRBJ2-1, with 9 bases identical to TRBD2. J gave up 5 bases and V 3 bases, and 8 bases lay outside the gene matches. The germline V gene has CDR1 SNHLY and CDR2 FYNNEI. CDR3 length: 16 amino acids. CDR3 bases: TGTGCCAGCAGTGACGGCGGGACTAGCAGGAACAATGAGCAGTTCTTC. Protein: CASSDGGTSRNNEQFF.

The chain employs TRBV27 and TRBJ1-2; 8 bases are a match to TRBD1. J gave up 5 bases and V 5 bases, and 7 bases lay outside the gene matches. The germline CDR1 and CDR2 sequences are MNHEY and SMNVEV (reference sequence). The CDR3 extends over 14 amino acids. CDR3 nucleotide sequence: TGTGCCAGCAGTCGACAGGGGATGGGATATGGCTACACCTTC. It is translated as CASSRQGMGYGYTF.

This chain links TRBV7-9 with TRBJ1-5; tentatively, D is TRBD1 (5 bases). The CDR3 extends over 16 amino acids. V was clipped by 10 bases and J by 2 bases, with 21 bases between them. The V gene's germline CDR1 is SEHNR and CDR2 FQNEAQ (reference sequence). In nucleotides, the CDR3 is TGTGCCACCCAGTTTGGGGCAGGAGGGCGCAATCAGCCCCAGCATTTT. This sequence encodes CATQFGAGGRNQPQHF.

V and J are TRBV28 and TRBJ1-5; D remains ambiguous. CDR3 length: 15 amino acids. V shed 8 bases and J shed 2 bases, with 16 bases lying between them. The germline gives CDR1 MDHEN, CDR2 SYDVKM. The CDR3 DNA follows: TGTGCCAGCCGCCTAGTGGACGGTCGCAATCAGCCCCAGCATTTT. Translating gives CASRLVDGRNQPQHF. Full variable domain (rest looked up from reference TRBV28 and TRBJ1-5): DVKVTQSSRYLVKRTGEKVFLECVQDMDHENMFWYRQDPGLGLRLIYFSYDVKMKEKGDIPEGYSVSREKKERFSLILESASTNQTSMYLCASRLVDGRNQPQHFGDGTRLSIL.

The genes are TRBV4-2 and TRBJ2-7; perhaps TRBD2 as D (5 bases). V dropped 0 bases and J dropped 3 bases, with 6 bases sitting between them. The CDR3 is 13 residues long. Germline V gene lookup returns CDR1 LGHNA and CDR2 YNFKEQ. CDR3 residues: CASSQEEDYEQYF. As DNA, the CDR3 is TGTGCCAGCAGCCAAGAGGAGGACTACGAGCAGTACTTC.

This sequence joins TRBV10-1 and TRBJ2-3; the D is unclear. Germline CDR1 WNHNN, CDR2 SYGVQD (reference sequence). CDR3 length equals 13 residues. V was clipped by 4 bases and J by 2 bases, with 7 bases between them. The CDR3 nucleotides read TGCGCCAGCAGTGGACAAATCACAGATACGCAGTATTTT. It codes for CASSGQITDTQYF.

This clone was seen a single time. The CDR3 loop reads CASGKMQEISTDTQYF. The CDR3 region has the DNA TGTGCCAGCGGTAAAATGCAGGAGATTAGCACAGATACGCAGTATTTT. The chain is built from TRBV11-2 and TRBJ2-3; D gene ambiguous. This CDR3 has 16 amino acids. Germline V gene data show CDR1 as SGHAT and CDR2 as FQNNGV. The V and J ends lost 8 bases and 0 bases respectively, with 18 bases between them.

Here the CDR3 DNA reads TGTGCCAGCAGTGAATCCCACACTGAAGCTTTCTTT. Amino acid sequence: CASSESHTEAFF. J is TRBJ1-1 and V is TRBV25-1; D remains ambiguous. V was shortened by 1 base and J by 3 bases, with 3 bases between the two germline ends. The germline V gene has CDR1 MGHDK and CDR2 SYGVNS. The CDR3 has 12 amino acids.

The chain has TRBV5-6 and TRBJ2-1; possible D gene TRBD1, 7 bases. V lost 0 bases, J lost 6 bases, and 16 bases lay in between. Germline lookup yields CDR1 SGHDT and CDR2 YYEEEE. The CDR3 has 16 amino acids. CDR3: CASSLETGRGPNEQFF. CDR3 sequence (DNA): TGTGCCAGCAGCTTGGAGACAGGGCGGGGACCCAATGAGCAGTTCTTC.

As regards this clone: Other DNA sequences within the sample encode an identical CDR3. The rearrangement links TRBV30 to TRBJ1-5; 7 bases align to TRBD1. V was clipped by 3 bases and J by 1 base; unmatched bases: 6. CDR1 and CDR2 from the germline V gene are GTSNPN and SVGIG (reference sequence). CDR3 size: 15 residues. The CDR3 sequence: CAWSAGTASNQPQHF. CDR3 nucleotide sequence: TGTGCCTGGAGCGCAGGGACAGCCAGCAATCAGCCCCAGCATTTT.

Only one count was recorded for this clone. The V and J genes are TRBV5-6 and TRBJ2-2; the match to TRBD2 covers 10 bases. V lost 2 bases to trimming and J lost 5 bases; unmatched junction nucleotides: 6. The CDR3 runs to 16 residues. Germline CDR1 SGHDT, CDR2 YYEEEE. This chain's CDR3 is CASSFSSGSWTGELFF. Written as DNA, the CDR3 is TGTGCCAGCAGCTTTTCTAGCGGGAGTTGGACCGGGGAGCTGTTTTTT.

The chain uses TRBV18 and TRBJ2-3, with D hard to call. Trimming stripped 3 bases from V and 1 base from J, with 14 bases between. The CDR3 contains 16 residues. CDR1 is KGHSH and CDR2 is LQKENI in the germline V gene. The CDR3 here is CASSPKWSGRTDTQYF. CDR3 in DNA: TGTGCCAGCTCACCGAAATGGTCAGGACGCACAGATACGCAGTATTTT.

The count of this clone is one. This chain uses TRBV10-1 with TRBJ2-3; 7 positions match TRBD2. J lost 2 bases, V lost 3 bases, and 8 bases had no gene match. Germline V gene sequence: CDR1 WNHNN, CDR2 SYGVQD (reference sequence). This CDR3 has 16 residues. The CDR3 sequence is CASSEDGGGLTDTQYF. Written as DNA, the CDR3 is TGCGCCAGCAGTGAAGATGGGGGGGGACTCACAGATACGCAGTATTTT.

The CDR3 region is CASGADRLGDTEAFF. The CDR3 bases are TGCGCCAGCGGGGCGGACAGGTTGGGTGACACTGAAGCTTTCTTT. The J gene is TRBJ1-1, the V gene TRBV5-1, with 7 bases identical to TRBD1. V shed 7 bases and J 3 bases; nucleotides not matched to a gene: 12. The CDR3 is 15 amino acids. Germline V gene lookup returns CDR1 SGHRS and CDR2 YFSETQ.

V and J are TRBV29-1 and TRBJ2-7, with 9 nucleotides matching TRBD2. V shed 4 bases, J shed 2 bases, and the junction held 6 bases outside the gene matches. Germline V CDR1 and CDR2: SQVTM, ANQGSEA. The CDR3 consists of 14 residues. This CDR3 is CSVASLAGTYEQYF. As DNA, the CDR3 is TGCAGCGTTGCTTCCCTAGCGGGAACCTACGAGCAGTACTTC.

About this clone: This sample includes further DNA sequences coding for the same CDR3. The rearrangement uses TRBV10-3 and TRBJ2-5; D is undetermined. Germline V lookup: CDR1 ENHRY, CDR2 SYGVKD. CDR3 size: 13 residues. Trimming removed 2 bases at V and 4 bases at J, with 8 bases between. The CDR3 DNA is TGTGCCATCAGTGAGGGGGTGGGAGAGACCCAGTACTTC. It translates to CAISEGVGETQYF.

CDR3 protein: CASSWTDTQYF. In DNA, the CDR3 is TGTGCCAGCAGTTGGACAGATACGCAGTATTTT. V is TRBV28 and J is TRBJ2-3; D remains ambiguous. Germline lookup yields CDR1 MDHEN and CDR2 SYDVKM. CDR3 length: 11 amino acids. Trimming stripped 4 bases from V and 3 bases from J, with 2 bases between.

V is TRBV7-8 and J is TRBJ1-2, with a possible D match to TRBD1 (5 bases). Germline values: CDR1 SGHVS, CDR2 FQNEAQ. The CDR3 extends over 13 amino acids. The germline V and J ends were trimmed by 8 bases and 7 bases, with 17 bases remaining between them. CDR3 sequence (DNA): TGTGCCAGCGGGGGGAGGGATCCCCTTGGCTACACCTTC. The encoded protein is CASGGRDPLGYTF.

With regard to this clone: Relative to the germline gene, one junction end is altered; a read error may explain this. This chain uses TRBV7-7 with TRBJ2-2, with D perhaps assigned TRBD1 or TRBD2 (5 bases each). The germline V gene has CDR1 SSHAT and CDR2 FNYEAQ (reference sequence). This CDR3 contains 14 residues. The chain's CDR3 is CASSLITGPGELFF. The CDR3 nucleotides read TGTGCTAGCAGCTTAATCACGGGGCCCGGGGAGCTGTTTTTT.

The rearrangement links TRBV10-3 to TRBJ2-1; tentatively, D is TRBD2 (6 bases). The CDR3 covers 14 residues. Trimming removed 0 bases from V and 8 bases from J, with 11 bases in between. The V gene's germline CDR1 is ENHRY and CDR2 SYGVKD. The chain's CDR3 is CAISESPRDYEQFF. Here the CDR3 DNA reads TGTGCCATCAGTGAGTCTCCCAGGGACTATGAGCAGTTCTTC.

J is TRBJ2-2 and V is TRBV9; perhaps TRBD2 as D (5 bases). The V end was cut by 0 bases, the J end by 4 bases, with 19 bases between. Germline loops: CDR1 SGDLS, CDR2 YYNGEE. This CDR3 spans 18 amino acids. The CDR3 reads CASSVGRLPSEGTGELFF. Written as DNA, the CDR3 is TGTGCCAGCAGCGTAGGCAGACTACCATCCGAGGGCACCGGGGAGCTGTTTTTT.

About this clone: This specimen includes other DNA sequences encoding the same CDR3. The chain recombines TRBV5-6 with TRBJ2-1; D may be TRBD1 (6 bases). CDR1 SGHDT and CDR2 YYEEEE come from the germline V gene. The CDR3 runs to 15 residues. Trimming left V 0 bases short and J 3 bases short, with 10 bases between. CDR3 sequence: CASSLEGGRYNEQFF. The CDR3 DNA reads TGTGCCAGCAGCTTGGAAGGGGGACGCTACAATGAGCAGTTCTTC.

Concerning this clone: Other DNA sequences in the same sample also yield this CDR3. This chain joins TRBV27 and TRBJ2-7; D is uncertain. V shed 2 bases and J shed 0 bases, with 11 bases lying between them. Per germline, CDR1 MNHEY and CDR2 SMNVEV (reference sequence). The CDR3 covers 15 residues. The CDR3, as DNA: TGTGCCAGCAGTTTACTCGGCGGTCCCTCCTACGAGCAGTACTTC. It yields the protein CASSLLGGPSYEQYF.